One T cell receptor beta chain is described in this entry. Patients having uncontrolled infection, another autoimmune disease, pregnancy or lactation were not included. Clinicians diagnosed patients from clinical symptoms, serum thyroxine and TRAb, thyroid ultrasound and orbital computed tomography. Source material for PBMCs was roughly 10 ml fresh peripheral blood. The data derive from a study of T cells in Graves' hyperthyroidism and ophthalmopathy. Study as a whole: Peripheral blood was secured at the point of initial diagnosis, before any treatment.

RNA transcripts gave rise to amplified TCR beta CDR3 regions. The study used the HTBI primer set for a first-round RT-PCR of the TCR CDR3. TCRdb reprocessed the multiplex PCR reads via MiXCR and lists one record per CDR3 protein. The data contain more than 550,000 distinct CDR3 sequences, 18% of them singletons. The CDR3 runs to 15 residues. Looked up from germline, CDR1 is MNHNS and CDR2 is SASEGT. The trim removed 6 bases at V and 2 bases at J, leaving 6 bases unmatched. V gene TRBV6-1 combines with J gene TRBJ2-2, with 7 bases that match TRBD1. This sequence was found in a woman between 50 and 59 years old with Graves' hyperthyroidism that later progressed to Graves' ophthalmopathy. Source material: blood. CDR3 residues: CASRKRQGNTGELFF. The CDR3 coding sequence is TGTGCCAGCAGGAAAAGACAGGGTAACACCGGGGAGCTGTTTTTT.